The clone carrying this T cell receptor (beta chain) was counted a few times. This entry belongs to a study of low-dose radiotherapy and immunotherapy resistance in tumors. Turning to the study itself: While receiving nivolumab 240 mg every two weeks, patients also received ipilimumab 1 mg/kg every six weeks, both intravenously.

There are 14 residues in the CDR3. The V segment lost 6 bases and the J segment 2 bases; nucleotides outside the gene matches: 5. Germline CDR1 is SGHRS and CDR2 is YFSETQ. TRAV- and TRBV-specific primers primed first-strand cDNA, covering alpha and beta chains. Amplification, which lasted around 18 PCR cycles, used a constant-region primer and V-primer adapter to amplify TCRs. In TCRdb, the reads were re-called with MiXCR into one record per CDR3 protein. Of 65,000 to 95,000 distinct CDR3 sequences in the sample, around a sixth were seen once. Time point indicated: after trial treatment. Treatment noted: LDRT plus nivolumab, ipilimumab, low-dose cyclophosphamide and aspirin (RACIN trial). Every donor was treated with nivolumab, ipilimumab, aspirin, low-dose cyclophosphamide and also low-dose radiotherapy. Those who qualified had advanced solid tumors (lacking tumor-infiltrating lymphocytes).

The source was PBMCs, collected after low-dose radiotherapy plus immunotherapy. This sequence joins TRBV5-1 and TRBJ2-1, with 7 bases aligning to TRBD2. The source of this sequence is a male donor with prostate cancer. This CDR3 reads CASNPREAYNEQFF. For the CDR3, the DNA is TGCGCCAGCAACCCCCGGGAGGCCTACAATGAGCAGTTCTTC.